The 23 T cell receptor beta chains listed next were all sequenced from one sample in a study of blood T cells in healthy people across ages. Primed by a sample-barcoded 5' primer and a J-beta primer mix, a second PCR proceeded for about 6 to 11 cycles. TCRdb analysed the 5' RACE reads with MiXCR anew, one entry per CDR3 protein. The sample yields 600,000 to 850,000 distinct CDR3 sequences, about 25% seen once. These records were also assigned to another study, of T cells of mothers and their children.

The sample comprised blood. These TCRs come from a boy between 10 and 17 years old in good health.

This clonotype was seen many times. The rearrangement links TRBV20-1 to TRBJ1-1; D may be TRBD1 (5 bases). Trimming removed 1 base from V and 3 bases from J, with 12 bases in between. Germline lookup yields CDR1 DFQATT and CDR2 SNEGSKA (reference sequence). The CDR3 sequence is 14 residues long. The CDR3 reads CSARGGAVYTEAFF. The DNA of the CDR3 is TGCAGTGCTAGAGGAGGGGCCGTTTACACTGAAGCTTTCTTT.

This clonotype was recorded only once. This chain uses TRBV5-1 with TRBJ2-3; a weak D match, TRBD1 (5 bases). The ends were cut back, 7 bases at V and 6 bases at J, with 21 bases in the middle. Germline values: CDR1 SGHRS, CDR2 YFSETQ. CDR3 length: 15 amino acids. The chain's CDR3 is CASAQGDAMGDTQYF. The CDR3 DNA follows: TGCGCCAGCGCGCAGGGCGACGCTATGGGGGATACGCAGTATTTT. The variable domain in full, completed from reference TRBV5-1 and TRBJ2-3, reads KAGVTQTPRYLIKTRGQQVTLSCSPISGHRSVSWYQQTPGQGLQFLFEYFSETQRNKGNFPGRFSGRQFSNSRSEMNVSTLELGDSALYLCASAQGDAMGDTQYFGPGTRLTVL.

This chain uses TRBV19 with TRBJ2-2; D uncertain. V lost 5 bases to trimming and J lost 5 bases, with 9 bases between them. This CDR3 spans 13 amino acids. Germline CDR1 is LNHDA and CDR2 is SQIVND (reference sequence). Written as DNA, the CDR3 is TGTGCCAGTAGTGTGAAACTAACCGGGGAGCTGTTTTTT. This sequence encodes CASSVKLTGELFF.

This clonotype has only a few counts. CDR3 residues: CSASLSGRYNEQFF. CDR3 DNA sequence: TGCAGTGCTAGTCTAAGCGGGAGGTACAATGAGCAGTTCTTC. The rearrangement joins TRBV20-1 to TRBJ2-5, with 9 positions matching TRBD2. TRBJ2-1 explains the end of the DNA better; the J call may be wrong. From germline, CDR1 is DFQATT and CDR2 SNEGSKA (reference sequence). This CDR3 has 14 amino acids.

The rearrangement uses TRBV20-1 and TRBJ2-5, with 9 bases identical to TRBD2. The tail of the sequence fits TRBJ2-7 better, so the J call may be wrong. The CDR3 is made up of 13 amino acids. Per germline, CDR1 DFQATT and CDR2 SNEGSKA (reference sequence). DNA for the CDR3: TGCAGTGGGGGGACTAGCAACTCCTACGAGCAGTACTTC. It specifies CSGGTSNSYEQYF.

This clonotype was observed a handful of times. The J gene is TRBJ1-3, the V gene TRBV28, with TRBD1 as a possible D gene (5 bases). Between the trimmed V and J ends, which lost 8 bases and 0 bases, there was a span of 23 bases. Per the germline V gene, CDR1 is MDHEN and CDR2 is SYDVKM. The CDR3 loop spans 18 amino acids. The CDR3 nucleotides read TGTGCCAGCCTGGGACTAAGGGGATGGGGGTCCTCTGGAAACACCATATATTTT. Residues: CASLGLRGWGSSGNTIYF.

This clonotype was detected only a few times. The V and J genes are TRBV28 and TRBJ1-2; no clear D gene. Trimming left V 8 bases short and J 0 bases short, with 10 bases between. Germline CDR1 and CDR2: MDHEN and SYDVKM. The CDR3 spans 13 residues. The CDR3 sequence is CASLGYSNYGYTF. The CDR3 DNA reads TGTGCCAGCTTGGGCTATTCTAACTATGGCTACACCTTC.

The chain recombines TRBV12-3 or TRBV12-4 with TRBJ2-3; D is possibly TRBD2 (6 bases). V lost 1 base to trimming and J lost 4 bases, with 15 bases between them. This CDR3 region has 16 residues. The CDR3 is CASSLDLGLLADTQYF. The CDR3 DNA is TGTGCCAGCAGTTTAGATTTGGGACTTCTGGCAGATACGCAGTATTTT.

CDR3 region: CASSSTDPGQISYEQYF. The CDR3 nucleotides read TGTGCCAGCAGCTCCACCGACCCCGGACAAATTTCCTACGAGCAGTACTTC. The rearrangement uses TRBV7-9 and TRBJ2-5, with a weak D call TRBD1 (5 bases). The DNA end lines up better with TRBJ2-7; the J call may be wrong. The CDR3 runs 17 residues. Germline values: CDR1 SEHNR, CDR2 FQNEAQ (reference sequence).

This clonotype was found a few times. The chain is built from TRBV6-5 and TRBJ1-2; D call uncertain. Germline CDR1 reads MNHEY; CDR2 reads SVGAGI. This CDR3 is built from 15 residues. Trimming pared 5 bases from V and 4 bases from J, leaving 17 bases between. As DNA, the CDR3 is TGTGCCAGCAGTCATCCACCCGACTTAGGCTATGGCTACACCTTC. Residues: CASSHPPDLGYGYTF.

This clonotype came up a few times. Relative to the germline gene, one junction end is altered; a read error may explain this. This chain uses TRBV29-1 with TRBJ2-3, with D unresolved. The CDR3 covers 14 residues. Looked up from germline, CDR1 is SQVTM and CDR2 is ANQGSEA. CDR3 in amino acids: CSVNREQYTDTQYF. DNA of the CDR3: TGCAGCGTTAATCGCGAGCAGTACACAGATACGCAATATTTT.

This chain joins TRBV27 and TRBJ2-2, with D hard to call. Trimming took 4 bases from V and 4 from J, leaving 4 bases between them. The germline V gene has CDR1 MNHEY and CDR2 SMNVEV (reference sequence). CDR3 length: 12 amino acids. The CDR3 sequence is CASSWGTGELFF. Written as DNA, the CDR3 is TGTGCCAGCAGTTGGGGCACCGGGGAGCTGTTTTTT.

This chain links TRBV4-3 with TRBJ2-5, with 11 bases identical to TRBD1. V lost 3 bases, J lost 4 bases, and 16 bases stayed unmatched. The CDR3 has 19 amino acids. Germline V gene data show CDR1 as LGHNA and CDR2 as YSLEER. DNA for the CDR3: TGCGCCAGCAGCCAGCAGTATTTGTCCCCGGGACAGGGGGTAGAGACCCAGTACTTC. As protein: CASSQQYLSPGQGVETQYF.

The chain recombines TRBV5-1 with TRBJ2-5; 11 bases are a match to TRBD2. The CDR3 consists of 16 residues. Germline assignment: CDR1 SGHRS and CDR2 YFSETQ. V lost 3 bases to trimming and J lost 4 bases; unmatched junction nucleotides: 8. The CDR3 sequence: CASSYLAGGEGETQYF. CDR3 DNA: TGCGCCAGCAGCTACCTAGCGGGGGGAGAGGGAGAGACCCAGTACTTC.

This clonotype was detected a few times. This sequence joins TRBV5-6 and TRBJ2-7; the D gene is possibly TRBD2 (6 bases). Germline loops: CDR1 SGHDT, CDR2 YYEEEE. Trimming removed 2 bases at V and 3 bases at J, with 12 bases between. The CDR3 loop spans 14 amino acids. The CDR3 spells CASSLGGDFYEQYF. In nucleotides, the CDR3 is TGTGCCAGCAGCTTAGGAGGGGACTTCTACGAGCAGTACTTC.

This clonotype was recorded a few times. In nucleotides, the CDR3 is TGTGCCAGCAGTTACCAGGGGGCGAAGACTGAAGCTTTCTTT. Its translation: CASSYQGAKTEAFF. The J gene is TRBJ1-1, the V gene TRBV6-2 or TRBV6-3, with 8 bases aligning to TRBD1. The CDR3 loop spans 14 amino acids. CDR1 and CDR2 (germline): MNHEY, SVGEGT. J was trimmed by 5 bases and V by 2 bases; bases with no gene match: 4.

V gene TRBV6-5 combines with J gene TRBJ2-7, with 7 positions matching TRBD2. The CDR3 spans 14 residues. Trimming took 5 bases from V and 8 from J; bases not matched to a gene: 12. Germline V CDR1 and CDR2: MNHEY, SVGAGI. DNA of the CDR3: TGTGCCAGCAGTACGGTAGGGACTACCCACCAGCAGTACTTC. This sequence encodes CASSTVGTTHQQYF.

The V gene is TRBV7-8, the J gene TRBJ2-5, with 7 nucleotides matching TRBD2. With V trimmed by 1 base and J by 0 bases, 2 bases remained unmatched. This CDR3 is 15 amino acids long. Per the germline V gene, CDR1 is SGHVS and CDR2 is FQNEAQ. CDR3 region: CASSLGGSYQETQYF. As DNA, the CDR3 is TGTGCCAGCAGCTTAGGCGGGAGCTACCAAGAGACCCAGTACTTC.

This clonotype was observed a handful of times. The chain uses TRBV20-1 and TRBJ1-4; the match to TRBD1 covers 8 bases. Germline values: CDR1 DFQATT, CDR2 SNEGSKA (reference sequence). The CDR3 totals 17 residues. V dropped 6 bases and J dropped 4; count of bases not matched to a gene: 16. For the CDR3, the DNA is TGCAGTGCCAAAGACACAGACAGGGGAGTAAATAATGAAAAACTGTTTTTT. Protein product: CSAKDTDRGVNNEKLFF.

The chain is built from TRBV7-9 and TRBJ2-7, with a weak D call TRBD1 (6 bases). With 1 base removed from V and 12 bases from J, the gap between germline ends came to 16 bases. The length of the CDR3 is 13 residues. The germline gives CDR1 SEHNR, CDR2 FQNEAQ (reference sequence). DNA for the CDR3: TGTGCCAGCAGCTTAGAAGGGCAGGGGAGCGGGTACTTC. This encodes CASSLEGQGSGYF.

The chain joins TRBV29-1 to TRBJ1-1, with D unclear. The CDR3 consists of 14 residues. Germline V lookup: CDR1 SQVTM, CDR2 ANQGSEA. Trimming removed 4 bases at V and 1 base at J, with 13 bases between. In nucleotides, the CDR3 is TGCAGCGTTGCTTTAAGGATCGGGAACACTGAAGCTTTCTTT. Translated: CSVALRIGNTEAFF.

This clonotype has just a few counts. The chain is built from TRBV4-3 and TRBJ1-1; D unresolved. The V end was cut by 1 base, the J end by 5 bases, with 14 bases between. This CDR3 spans 15 amino acids. Germline assignment: CDR1 LGHNA and CDR2 YSLEER. CDR3 residues: CASSQGSDGLTEAFF. The CDR3 bases are TGCGCCAGCAGCCAAGGATCGGACGGACTAACTGAAGCTTTCTTT.

This clonotype was seen just once. The junction and the germline gene differ at one end; a read error may be behind it. The chain couples TRBV2 to TRBJ2-7; tentative D call: TRBD1 (5 bases). Germline V gene lookup returns CDR1 SNHLY and CDR2 FYNNEI. CDR3 length: 15 amino acids. The CDR3 DNA follows: TGTGCCAACAGTGATACGCCAGGGTGGTTCTACGAGCAGTACTTC. Residues: CANSDTPGWFYEQYF.